This T cell receptor (beta chain) was profiled in a study of blood T cell repertoires in COVID-19. Overall study context: Spain, Italy and the United States supplied samples that represented acute and convalescent COVID-19. PBMCs, B-cell-depleted T cells, or T cells were the source of the cDNA or gDNA that made up the material.

This clone was counted a single time. V was clipped by 3 bases and J by 5 bases; unmatched bases: 1. The CDR3 is 13 amino acids. CDR1 and CDR2 from the germline V gene are SGHTA and FQGNSA. Original methodology: Nucleated cell number was recorded as an estimate derived from reference gene primer amplification. Data came from immunoSEQ multiplex PCR; TCRdb stores just in-frame clones and leaves some out. The DNA was the basis for D and trimming; V, J and clone size are from that table. In the table there are a few hundred thousand clones, 85% to 90% of which are singletons. The sample was peripheral blood. The rearrangement links TRBV7-2 to TRBJ2-5; 9 bases line up with TRBD2. The sequence derives from a young man with active or convalescent COVID-19. The CDR3 region is CASSFGLAETQYF. DNA for the CDR3: TGTGCCAGCAGCTTCGGACTAGCGGAGACCCAGTACTTC.